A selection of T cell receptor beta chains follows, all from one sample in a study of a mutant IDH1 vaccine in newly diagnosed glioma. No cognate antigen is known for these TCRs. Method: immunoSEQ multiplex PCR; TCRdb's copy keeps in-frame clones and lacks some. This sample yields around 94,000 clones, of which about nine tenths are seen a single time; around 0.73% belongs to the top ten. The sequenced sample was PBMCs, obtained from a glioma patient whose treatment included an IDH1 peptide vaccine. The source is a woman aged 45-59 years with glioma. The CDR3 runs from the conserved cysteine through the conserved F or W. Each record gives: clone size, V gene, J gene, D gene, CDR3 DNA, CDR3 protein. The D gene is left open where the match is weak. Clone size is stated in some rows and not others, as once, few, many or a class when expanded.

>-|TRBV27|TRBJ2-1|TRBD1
TGTGCCAGCAATCTCCTACAGGGGCGCAATGAGCAGTTCTTC
CASNLLQGRNEQFF
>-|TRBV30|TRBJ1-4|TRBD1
TGTGCCTGGGGGACAGGGAGGGAAAAAGAAAAACTGTTTTTT
CAWGTGREKEKLFF
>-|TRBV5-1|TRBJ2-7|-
TGCGCCAGCAGCCTCGTGGGTTCCGAAGCTGTGCAGTACTTC
CASSLVGSEAVQYF
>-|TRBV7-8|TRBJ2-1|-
TGTGCCAGCAGCCCTACTACCAGCTCCTACAATGAGCAGTTCTTC
CASSPTTSSYNEQFF
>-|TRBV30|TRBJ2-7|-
TGTGCCTGGATCCGGGACTGGGGTAGCGAGCAGTACTTC
CAWIRDWGSEQYF
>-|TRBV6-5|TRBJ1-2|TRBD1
TGTGCCAGCAGTTACTCCGGGACAGGGGGCGGAGCTGGCTACACCTTC
CASSYSGTGGGAGYTF
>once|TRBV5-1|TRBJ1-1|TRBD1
TGCGCCAGCAGCTTGGGACAGGGGGGGCGTACTGAAGCTTTCTTT
CASSLGQGGRTEAFF
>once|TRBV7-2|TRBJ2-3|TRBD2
TGTGCCAGCAGCTTATTAGCGGGAGAATCTGATACGCAGTATTTT
CASSLLAGESDTQYF
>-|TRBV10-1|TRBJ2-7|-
TGCGCCAGCAGTGTGCCAGGAATGGACGAGCAGTACTTC
CASSVPGMDEQYF
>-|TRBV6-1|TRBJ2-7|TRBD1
TGTGCCAGCAGTGATGGACAGGGGACCTACTACGAGCAGTACTTC
CASSDGQGTYYEQYF
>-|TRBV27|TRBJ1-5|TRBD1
TGTGCCAGCAGTTCGGGACAGGGGATTTGGAATCAGCCCCAGCATTTT
CASSSGQGIWNQPQHF
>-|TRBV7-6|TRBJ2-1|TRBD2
TGTGCCAGCAGCTTCGGTCTAGCGGCCCATGAGCAGTTCTTC
CASSFGLAAHEQFF
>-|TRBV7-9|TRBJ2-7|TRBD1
TGTGCCAGCAGCTTCGAAGCAGGGGGTCTGAACGAGCAGTACTTC
CASSFEAGGLNEQYF
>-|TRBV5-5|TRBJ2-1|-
TGTGCCAGCAGCCCTAGGCGGGGACGTGGTGGGGATGAGCAGTTCTTC
CASSPRRGRGGDEQFF
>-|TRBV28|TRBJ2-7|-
TGTGCCAGCAGCTCAAAGGGGCCACACGAGCAGTACTTC
CASSSKGPHEQYF
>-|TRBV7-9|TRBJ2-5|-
TGTGCCTCCACCCGACTAGGGGGCCAAGAGACCCAGTACTTC
CASTRLGGQETQYF
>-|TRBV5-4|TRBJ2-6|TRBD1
TGTGCCAGCAGCACCCCAGGGGGCGCTGGGGCCAACGTCCTGACTTTC
CASSTPGGAGANVLTF
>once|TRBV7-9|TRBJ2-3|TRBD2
TGTGCCAGCAGACTAGCGGGAGAGGGCCCCACAGATACGCAGTATTTT
CASRLAGEGPTDTQYF
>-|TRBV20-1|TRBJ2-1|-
TGCAGTGCTAGGGTTAGGGGAGAGCAGTTCTTC
CSARVRGEQFF
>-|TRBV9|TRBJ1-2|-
TGTGCCAGCAGCCCCGATTTAGCCGGCTACACCTTC
CASSPDLAGYTF
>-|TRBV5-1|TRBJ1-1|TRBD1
TGCGCCAGCAGCTCGCAGGGGGCTCGAACTGAAGCTTTCTTT
CASSSQGARTEAFF
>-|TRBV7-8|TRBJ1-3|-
TGTGCCAGCAGCTTAGTACGGAAAGCTGGAAACACCATATATTTT
CASSLVRKAGNTIYF
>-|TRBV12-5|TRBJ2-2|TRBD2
TGTGCTAGTGCGGGTAGCGGGAGTGGGGGCCGGGACGACACCGGGGAGCTGTTTTTT
CASAGSGSGGRDDTGELFF
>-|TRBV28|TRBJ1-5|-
TGTGCCAGCAGCCGGGACGGTTCAACCCAGCCCCAGCATTTT
CASSRDGSTQPQHF
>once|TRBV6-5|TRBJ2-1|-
TGTGCCAGCAGTTACGGGCTAGCAGGTAATGAGCAGTTCTTC
CASSYGLAGNEQFF
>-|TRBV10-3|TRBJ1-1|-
TGTGCCATGGCGGACGGTAACATGAACACTGAAGCTTTCTTT
CAMADGNMNTEAFF
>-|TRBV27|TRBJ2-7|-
TGTGCCAGCAGTCTCAGAGGGGGGTACTACGAGCAGTACTTC
CASSLRGGYYEQYF
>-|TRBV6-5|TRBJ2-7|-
TGTGCCAGCAGCTCTGGACAACGTGCCTACGAGCAGTACTTC
CASSSGQRAYEQYF
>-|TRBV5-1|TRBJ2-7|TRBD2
TGTGCCAGCAGCTTGGGGGGGAGCTCCTACGAGCAGTACTTC
CASSLGGSSYEQYF
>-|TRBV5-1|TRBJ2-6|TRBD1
TGCGCCAGCAGCCCAGGACAGGGCGACTCTGGGGCCAACGTCCTGACTTTC
CASSPGQGDSGANVLTF
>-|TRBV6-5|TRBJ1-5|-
TGTGCCAGCAAAAGGAGCGGGAATAGCAATCAGCCCCAGCATTTT
CASKRSGNSNQPQHF
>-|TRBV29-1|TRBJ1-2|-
TGCAGCGTTCCTTTCGACACCCTCGCCGATGGCTACACCTTC
CSVPFDTLADGYTF
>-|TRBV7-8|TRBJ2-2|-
TGTGCCAGCAGCTTATTCGGGGTGGGGAACACCGGGGAGCTGTTTTTT
CASSLFGVGNTGELFF
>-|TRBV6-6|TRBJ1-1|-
TGTGCCAGCAGTCTGGGGACTGAAGCTTTCTTT
CASSLGTEAFF
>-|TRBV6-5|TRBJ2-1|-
TGTGCCAGCAGTTACGGTAGCTCCTACAATGAGCAGTTCTTC
CASSYGSSYNEQFF